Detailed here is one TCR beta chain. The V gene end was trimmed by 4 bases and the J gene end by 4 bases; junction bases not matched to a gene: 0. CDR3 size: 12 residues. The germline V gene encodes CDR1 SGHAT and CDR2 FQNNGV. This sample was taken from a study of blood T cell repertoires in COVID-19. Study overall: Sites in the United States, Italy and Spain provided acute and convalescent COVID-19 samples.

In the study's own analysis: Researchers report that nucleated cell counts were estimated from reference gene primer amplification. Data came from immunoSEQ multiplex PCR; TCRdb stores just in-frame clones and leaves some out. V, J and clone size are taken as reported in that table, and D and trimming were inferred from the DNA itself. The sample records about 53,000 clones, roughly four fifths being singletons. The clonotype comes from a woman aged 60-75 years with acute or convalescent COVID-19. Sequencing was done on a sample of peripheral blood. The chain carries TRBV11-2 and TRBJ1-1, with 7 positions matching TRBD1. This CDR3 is CASSYRGTEAFF. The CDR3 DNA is TGTGCCAGCAGCTACAGGGGCACTGAAGCTTTCTTT.